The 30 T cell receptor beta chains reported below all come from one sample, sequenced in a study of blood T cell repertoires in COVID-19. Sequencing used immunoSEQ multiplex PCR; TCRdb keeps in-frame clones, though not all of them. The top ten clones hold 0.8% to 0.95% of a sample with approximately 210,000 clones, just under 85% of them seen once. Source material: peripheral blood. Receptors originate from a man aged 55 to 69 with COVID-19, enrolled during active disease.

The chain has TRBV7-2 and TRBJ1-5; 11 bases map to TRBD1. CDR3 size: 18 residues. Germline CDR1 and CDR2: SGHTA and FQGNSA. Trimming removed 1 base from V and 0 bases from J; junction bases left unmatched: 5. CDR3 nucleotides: TGTGCCAGCAGCTTAGTAGGGACAGGGGGGTATAGCAATCAGCCCCAGCATTTT. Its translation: CASSLVGTGGYSNQPQHF.

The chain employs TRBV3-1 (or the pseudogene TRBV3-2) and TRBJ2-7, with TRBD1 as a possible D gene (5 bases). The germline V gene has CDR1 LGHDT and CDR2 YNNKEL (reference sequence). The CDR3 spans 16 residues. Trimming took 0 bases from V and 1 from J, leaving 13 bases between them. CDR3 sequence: CASSQDTWGASYEQYF. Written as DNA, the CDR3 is TGTGCCAGCAGCCAAGATACCTGGGGCGCATCCTACGAGCAGTACTTC.

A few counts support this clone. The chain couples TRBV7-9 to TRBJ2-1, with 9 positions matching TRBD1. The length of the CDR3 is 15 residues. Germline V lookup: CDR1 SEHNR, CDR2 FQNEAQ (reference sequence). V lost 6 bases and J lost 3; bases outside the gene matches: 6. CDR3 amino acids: CASRRDRARYNEQFF. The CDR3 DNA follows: TGTGCCAGCAGGCGGGACAGGGCCCGCTACAATGAGCAGTTCTTC.

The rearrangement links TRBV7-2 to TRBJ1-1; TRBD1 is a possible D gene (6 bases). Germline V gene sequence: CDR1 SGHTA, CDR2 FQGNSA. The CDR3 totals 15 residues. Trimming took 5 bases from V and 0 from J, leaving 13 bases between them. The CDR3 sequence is CASSLLTGMNTEAFF. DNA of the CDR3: TGTGCCAGCAGCCTCTTGACAGGAATGAACACTGAAGCTTTCTTT.

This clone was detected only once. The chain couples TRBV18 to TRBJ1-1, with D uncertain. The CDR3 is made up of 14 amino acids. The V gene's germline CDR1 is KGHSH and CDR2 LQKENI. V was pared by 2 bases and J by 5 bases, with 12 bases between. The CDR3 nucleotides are TGTGCCAGCTCACCAGAGGGTTTTAGGACTGAAGCTTTCTTT. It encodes CASSPEGFRTEAFF.

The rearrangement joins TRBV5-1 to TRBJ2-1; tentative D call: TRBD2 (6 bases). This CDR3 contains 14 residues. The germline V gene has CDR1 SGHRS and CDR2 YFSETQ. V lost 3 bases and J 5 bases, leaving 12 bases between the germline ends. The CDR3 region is CASSSRSSDNEQFF. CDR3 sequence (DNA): TGCGCCAGCAGCTCTCGATCTAGCGACAATGAGCAGTTCTTC.

The CDR3 sequence is CASSGGTLQETQYF. CDR3 sequence (DNA): TGTGCCAGCAGCGGCGGGACGCTACAAGAGACCCAGTACTTC. The V and J genes are TRBV9 and TRBJ2-5; D might be TRBD2 (6 bases). The CDR3 runs 14 residues. The V gene lost 3 bases and the J gene lost 2 bases, with 11 bases spanning the gap. Per germline, CDR1 SGDLS and CDR2 YYNGEE. The whole variable domain, filled in from reference TRBV9 and TRBJ2-5, reads DSGVTQTPKHLITATGQRVTLRCSPRSGDLSVYWYQQSLDQGLQFLIQYYNGEERAKGNILERFSAQQFPDLHSELNLSSLELGDSALYFCASSGGTLQETQYFGPGTRLLVL.

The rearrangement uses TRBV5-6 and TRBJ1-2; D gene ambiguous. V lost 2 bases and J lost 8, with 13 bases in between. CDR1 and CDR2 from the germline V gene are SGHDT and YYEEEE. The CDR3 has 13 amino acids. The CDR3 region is CASSLTLAGGYTF. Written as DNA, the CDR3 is TGTGCCAGCAGCTTAACCCTAGCAGGAGGCTACACCTTC.

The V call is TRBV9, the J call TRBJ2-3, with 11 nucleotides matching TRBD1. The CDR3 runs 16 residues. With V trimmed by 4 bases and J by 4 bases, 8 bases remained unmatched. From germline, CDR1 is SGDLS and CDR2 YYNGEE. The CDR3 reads CASSSGQGAFADTQYF. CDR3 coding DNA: TGTGCCAGCAGCTCTGGACAGGGGGCGTTTGCAGATACGCAGTATTTT.

DNA of the CDR3: TGTGCCAGCAGTCCCGGGACAGCCTACGAGCAGTACTTC. This gives the protein CASSPGTAYEQYF. The rearrangement uses TRBV5-5 and TRBJ2-7; 7 bases agree with TRBD1. CDR1 is SGHKS, CDR2 YYEKEE, per germline (reference sequence). The length of the CDR3 is 13 residues. The V gene end was trimmed by 5 bases and the J gene end by 2 bases; junction bases not matched to a gene: 4.

CDR3 sequence: CASRREPGSSIGEFF. CDR3 DNA sequence: TGTGCCAGCAGACGTGAACCGGGATCCAGTATTGGAGAGTTTTTT. The chain has TRBV5-4 and TRBJ1-4; D is unclear. Trimming took off 5 bases at V and 16 bases at J, with 27 bases between the two ends. The CDR3 spans 15 residues. The germline gives CDR1 SGHNT, CDR2 YYREEE (reference sequence).

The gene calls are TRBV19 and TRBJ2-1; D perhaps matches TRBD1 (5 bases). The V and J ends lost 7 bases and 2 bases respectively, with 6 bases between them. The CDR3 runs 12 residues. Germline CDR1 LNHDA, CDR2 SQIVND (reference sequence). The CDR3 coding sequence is TGTGCCAGTAAAGGGGCCTACAATGAGCAGTTCTTC. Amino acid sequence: CASKGAYNEQFF.

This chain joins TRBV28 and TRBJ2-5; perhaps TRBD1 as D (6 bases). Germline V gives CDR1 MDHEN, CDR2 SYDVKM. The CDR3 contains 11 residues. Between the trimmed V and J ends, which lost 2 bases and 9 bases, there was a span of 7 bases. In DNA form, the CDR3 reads TGTGCCAGCAGTTTAAAGGGGGCCCAGTACTTC. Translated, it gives CASSLKGAQYF.

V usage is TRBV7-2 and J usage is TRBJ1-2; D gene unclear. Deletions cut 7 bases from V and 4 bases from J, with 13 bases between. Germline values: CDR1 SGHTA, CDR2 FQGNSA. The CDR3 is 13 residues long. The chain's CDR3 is CASTWSGGYGYTF. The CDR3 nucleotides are TGTGCCAGCACCTGGAGTGGTGGCTATGGCTACACCTTC.

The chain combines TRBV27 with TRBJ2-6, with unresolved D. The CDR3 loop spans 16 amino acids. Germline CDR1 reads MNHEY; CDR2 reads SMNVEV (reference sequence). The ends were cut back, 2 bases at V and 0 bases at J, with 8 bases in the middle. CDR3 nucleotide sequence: TGTGCCAGCAGTTTAGTCCTAGACTCTGGGGCCAACGTCCTGACTTTC. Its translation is CASSLVLDSGANVLTF.

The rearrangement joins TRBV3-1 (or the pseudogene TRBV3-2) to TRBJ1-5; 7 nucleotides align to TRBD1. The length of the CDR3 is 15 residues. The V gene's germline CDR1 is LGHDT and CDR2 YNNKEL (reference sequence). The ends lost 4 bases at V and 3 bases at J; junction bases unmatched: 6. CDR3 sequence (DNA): TGTGCCAGCAGCCGCACGACAGGGAACAATCAGCCCCAGCATTTT. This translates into CASSRTTGNNQPQHF.

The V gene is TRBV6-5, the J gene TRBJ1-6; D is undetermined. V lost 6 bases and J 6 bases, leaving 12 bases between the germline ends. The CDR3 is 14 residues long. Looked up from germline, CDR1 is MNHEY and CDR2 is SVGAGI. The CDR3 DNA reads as TGTGCCAGCAGACTAAAGAGGAGTAATTCACCCCTCCACTTT. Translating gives CASRLKRSNSPLHF.

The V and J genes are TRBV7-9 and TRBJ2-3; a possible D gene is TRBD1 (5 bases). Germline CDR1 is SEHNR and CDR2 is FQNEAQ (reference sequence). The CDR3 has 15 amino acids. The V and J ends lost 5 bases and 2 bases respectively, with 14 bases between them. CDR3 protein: CASSPTARATDTQYF. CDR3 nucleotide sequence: TGTGCCAGCAGCCCGACGGCCAGGGCCACAGATACGCAGTATTTT.

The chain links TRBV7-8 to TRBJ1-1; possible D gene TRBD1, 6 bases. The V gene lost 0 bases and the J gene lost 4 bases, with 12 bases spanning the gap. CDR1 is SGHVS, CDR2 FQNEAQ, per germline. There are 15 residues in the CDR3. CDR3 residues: CASSLAGGGITEAFF. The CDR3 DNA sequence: TGTGCCAGCAGCTTAGCGGGAGGGGGAATCACTGAAGCTTTCTTT. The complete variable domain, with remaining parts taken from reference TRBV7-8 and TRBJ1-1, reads GAGVSQSPRYKVAKRGQDVALRCDPISGHVSLFWYQQALGQGPEFLTYFQNEAQLDKSGLPSDRFFAERPEGSVSTLKIQRTQQEDSAVYLCASSLAGGGITEAFFGQGTRLTVV.

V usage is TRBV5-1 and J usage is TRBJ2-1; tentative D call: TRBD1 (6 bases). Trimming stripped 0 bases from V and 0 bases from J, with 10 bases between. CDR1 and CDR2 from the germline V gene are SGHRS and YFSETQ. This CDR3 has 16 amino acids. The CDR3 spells CASSLGRTVSYNEQFF. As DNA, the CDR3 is TGCGCCAGCAGCTTGGGACGGACAGTCTCCTACAATGAGCAGTTCTTC.

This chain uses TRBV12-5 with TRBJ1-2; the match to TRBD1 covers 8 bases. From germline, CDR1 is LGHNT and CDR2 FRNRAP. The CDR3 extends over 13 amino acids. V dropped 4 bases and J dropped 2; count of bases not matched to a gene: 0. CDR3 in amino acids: CASGWTGNYGYTF. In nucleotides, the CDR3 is TGTGCTAGTGGTTGGACAGGGAACTATGGCTACACCTTC. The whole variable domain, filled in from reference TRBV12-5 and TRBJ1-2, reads DARVTQTPRHKVTEMGQEVTMRCQPILGHNTVFWYRQTMMQGLELLAYFRNRAPLDDSGMPKDRFSAEMPDATLATLKIQPSEPRDSAVYFCASGWTGNYGYTFGSGTRLTVV.

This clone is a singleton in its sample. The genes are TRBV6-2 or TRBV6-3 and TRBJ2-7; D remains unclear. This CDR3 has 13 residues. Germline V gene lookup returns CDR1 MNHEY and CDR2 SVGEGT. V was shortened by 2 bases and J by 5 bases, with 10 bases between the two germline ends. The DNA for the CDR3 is TGTGCCAGCAGTTACGTCTTATTCCACGAGCAGTACTTC. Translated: CASSYVLFHEQYF.

The CDR3 loop is CASSTTGVGYTF. CDR3 sequence (DNA): TGTGCCAGCAGTACTACAGGGGTAGGCTACACCTTC. The rearrangement links TRBV6-5 to TRBJ1-2, with 7 positions matching TRBD1. Germline V gives CDR1 MNHEY, CDR2 SVGAGI. Trimming at V came to 5 bases and at J to 8 bases, leaving 5 bases not matched to a gene. The CDR3 is 12 residues long.

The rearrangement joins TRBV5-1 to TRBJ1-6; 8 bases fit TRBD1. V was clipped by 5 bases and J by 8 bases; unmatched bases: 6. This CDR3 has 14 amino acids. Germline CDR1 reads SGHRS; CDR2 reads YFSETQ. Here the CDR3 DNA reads TGCGCCAGCAGACTAGGACAGGGCGATTCACCCCTCCACTTT. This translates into CASRLGQGDSPLHF.

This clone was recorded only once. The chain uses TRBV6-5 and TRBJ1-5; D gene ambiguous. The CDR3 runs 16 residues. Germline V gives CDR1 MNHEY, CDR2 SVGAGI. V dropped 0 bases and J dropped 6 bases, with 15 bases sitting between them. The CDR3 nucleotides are TGTGCCAGCAGTTACTCGATCCCCGACGGCGGTCAGCCCCAGCATTTT. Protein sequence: CASSYSIPDGGQPQHF.

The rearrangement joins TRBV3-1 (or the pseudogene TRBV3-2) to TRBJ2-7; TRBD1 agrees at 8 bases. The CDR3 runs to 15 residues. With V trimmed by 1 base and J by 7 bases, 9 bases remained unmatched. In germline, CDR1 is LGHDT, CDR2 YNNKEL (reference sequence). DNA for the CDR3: TGTGCCAGCAGCCAAGGAGCTGCCAGGGGGCAAGAGCAGTACTTC. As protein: CASSQGAARGQEQYF.

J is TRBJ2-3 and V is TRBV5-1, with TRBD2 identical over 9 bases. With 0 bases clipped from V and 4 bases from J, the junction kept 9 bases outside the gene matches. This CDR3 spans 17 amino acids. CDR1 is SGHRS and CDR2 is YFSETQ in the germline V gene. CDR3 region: CASSLEGGRAPPDTQYF. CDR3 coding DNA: TGCGCCAGCAGCTTGGAAGGCGGGAGGGCCCCCCCAGATACGCAGTATTTT.

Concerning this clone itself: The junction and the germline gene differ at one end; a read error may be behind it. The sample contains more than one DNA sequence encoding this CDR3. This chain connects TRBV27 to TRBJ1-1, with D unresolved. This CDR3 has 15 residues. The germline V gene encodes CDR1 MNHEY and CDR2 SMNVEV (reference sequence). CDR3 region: CASSSPGQKNTEAFF. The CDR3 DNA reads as TGTGCCAGCAGTTCACCGGGTCAGAAAAACACCGAAGCTTTCTTT.

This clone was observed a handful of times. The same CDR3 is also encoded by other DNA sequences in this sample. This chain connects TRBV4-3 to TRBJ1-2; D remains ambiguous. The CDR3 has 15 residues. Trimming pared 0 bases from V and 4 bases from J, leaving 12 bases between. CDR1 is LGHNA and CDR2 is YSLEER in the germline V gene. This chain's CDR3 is CASSQDLTGSYGYTF. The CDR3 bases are TGCGCCAGCAGCCAAGATCTGACCGGGAGCTATGGCTACACCTTC.

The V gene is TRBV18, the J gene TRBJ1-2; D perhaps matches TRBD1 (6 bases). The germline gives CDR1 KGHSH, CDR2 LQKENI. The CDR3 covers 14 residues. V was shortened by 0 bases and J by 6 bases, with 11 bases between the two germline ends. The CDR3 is CASSPPNRVDGYTF. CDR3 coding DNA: TGTGCCAGCTCACCACCGAACAGGGTGGATGGCTACACCTTC.